These T cell receptor beta chains were read from a single sample in a study of T cells in Graves' hyperthyroidism and ophthalmopathy. From the multiplex PCR reads, TCRdb called clonotypes with MiXCR, one entry per CDR3 protein. The data hold approximately 600,000 distinct CDR3 sequences, with around 14% observed a single time. Source material: blood. Receptor source: a woman between 25 and 40 years old with Graves' hyperthyroidism that later progressed to Graves' ophthalmopathy. CDR3s include the opening cysteine and the closing phenylalanine or tryptophan. D genes are given only for firm matches. The listing skips clone size in some rows; elsewhere it reads once, few, many or a size class.

j_call d_call v_call clone_size cdr3_aa cdr3_nt
TRBJ1-2 . TRBV28 many CASSFAGYGYTF TGTGCCAGCAGTTTTGCAGGGTATGGCTACACCTTC
TRBJ2-1 TRBD2 TRBV7-9 . CASSQARGSSYNEQFF TGTGCCAGCAGCCAGGCCCGCGGGAGCTCCTACAATGAGCAGTTCTTC
TRBJ2-5 TRBD1 TRBV29-1 many CSVAYGTVKETQYF TGCAGCGTTGCGTACGGGACAGTAAAAGAGACCCAGTACTTC
TRBJ1-3 . TRBV28 many CASRSRTVVSGNTIYF TGTGCCAGCAGGTCCAGGACGGTCGTCTCTGGAAACACCATATATTTT
TRBJ2-3 TRBD1 TRBV24-1 few CATRPGQGTQYF TGTGCCACCAGACCGGGACAGGGAACGCAGTATTTT
TRBJ2-7 TRBD2 TRBV6-1 many CASSIAGTSYEQYF TGTGCCAGCAGTATAGCGGGAACGTCCTACGAGCAGTACTTC
TRBJ2-5 . TRBV2 many CASSERAEGGAQETQYF TGTGCCAGCAGTGAAAGGGCGGAGGGGGGGGCCCAAGAGACCCAGTACTTC
TRBJ2-3 . TRBV6-2/TRBV6-3 . CASTSGWGIDTQYF TGTGCCAGCACCTCTGGGTGGGGCATAGATACGCAGTATTTT
TRBJ2-5 . TRBV19 . CASSPGTAGRETQYF TGTGCCAGTAGCCCAGGGACTGCCGGGCGAGAGACCCAGTACTTC
TRBJ2-7 . TRBV18 many CASSPPNRGGEQYF TGTGCCAGCTCACCACCTAACAGGGGGGGCGAGCAGTACTTC
TRBJ2-7 . TRBV6-2/TRBV6-3 many CASSYGGREQYF TGTGCCAGCAGTTACGGGGGGCGCGAGCAGTACTTC
TRBJ2-5 . TRBV7-2 many CASSWGTAQYF TGTGCCAGCAGCTGGGGGACGGCCCAGTACTTC
TRBJ2-7 . TRBV30 many CATDGYEQYF TGTGCCACCGATGGGTACGAGCAGTACTTC
TRBJ1-2 . TRBV2 many CASRLDTFLNGYTF TGTGCCAGCAGATTGGACACTTTTCTAAATGGCTACACCTTC
TRBJ2-7 TRBD1 TRBV5-1 many CASSFMDRGPNYEQYF TGCGCCAGCAGTTTTATGGACAGGGGGCCAAACTACGAGCAGTACTTC
TRBJ2-2 . TRBV25-1 few CASSAPGGGLNAGELFF TGTGCCAGCAGTGCCCCTGGGGGGGGCCTTAACGCCGGGGAGCTGTTTTTT
TRBJ2-2 TRBD2 TRBV5-8 many CASRLAGERTGELFF TGTGCCAGCAGACTAGCGGGAGAACGAACCGGGGAGCTGTTTTTT
TRBJ1-1 . TRBV30 few CAWGTQENTEAFF TGTGCCTGGGGTACTCAAGAGAACACTGAAGCTTTCTTT
TRBJ1-3 . TRBV30 many CAWSAPADSGNTIYF TGTGCCTGGAGTGCTCCAGCGGACTCTGGAAACACCATATATTTT
TRBJ2-2 . TRBV4-1 . CASSQQVNTGELFF TGCGCCAGCAGCCAACAGGTGAACACCGGGGAGCTGTTTTTT
TRBJ2-2 TRBD2 TRBV7-8 few CASRFPVAGEYTGELFF TGTGCCAGCAGGTTCCCAGTGGCGGGAGAGTACACCGGGGAGCTGTTTTTT
TRBJ2-7 TRBD2 TRBV5-5 many CASSRPPGGSYEQYF TGTGCCAGCAGCCGACCCCCGGGAGGCAGCTACGAGCAGTACTTC
TRBJ1-1 TRBD1 TRBV29-1 few CSATGASILEAFF TGCAGCGCTACAGGGGCCTCCATACTTGAAGCTTTCTTT
TRBJ2-7 . TRBV27 few CASSLSRGDYEQYF TGTGCCAGCAGTTTATCCAGGGGGGACTACGAGCAGTACTTC
TRBJ1-1 TRBD1 TRBV10-3 many CAISEGTDEAFF TGTGCCATCAGCGAGGGGACAGACGAAGCTTTCTTT
TRBJ1-1 . TRBV6-5 . CASSYSFLNTEAFF TGTGCCAGCAGTTACAGTTTCTTGAACACTGAAGCTTTCTTT
TRBJ2-7 . TRBV6-2/TRBV6-3 many CASQRGGYYEQYF TGTGCCAGTCAGAGAGGAGGATACTACGAGCAGTACTTC
TRBJ1-2 . TRBV6-5 . CASSYRGRLKNYGYTF TGTGCCAGCAGTTACCGGGGACGGCTGAAAAACTATGGCTACACCTTC
TRBJ2-7 . TRBV20-1 many CSASRPDEQYF TGCAGTGCTAGTCGGCCGGATGAGCAGTACTTC
TRBJ2-3 TRBD1 TRBV19 many CASATGGSTDTQYF TGTGCCAGTGCCACAGGGGGGAGCACAGATACGCAGTATTTT
TRBJ2-1 . TRBV5-1 many CASSLVALGVQEQFF TGCGCCAGCAGCTTGGTAGCCCTCGGGGTTCAGGAGCAGTTCTTC
TRBJ1-1 . TRBV7-9 few CASRNSRAWGEAFF TGTGCCAGCAGGAACAGCCGGGCGTGGGGGGAAGCTTTCTTT
TRBJ2-5 TRBD1 TRBV12-3/TRBV12-4 many CASTFGDRTQETQYF TGTGCCAGCACCTTTGGGGACAGGACCCAAGAGACCCAGTACTTC
TRBJ2-2 . TRBV27 many CASRGGHFGELFF TGTGCCAGCAGGGGGGGGCATTTCGGGGAGCTGTTTTTT
TRBJ1-5 TRBD1 TRBV12-5 many CASGSGDRVLPQHF TGTGCTAGTGGTTCGGGGGACAGAGTACTGCCCCAGCATTTT
TRBJ2-3 TRBD2 TRBV7-6 many CASSLAGEPDTQYF TGTGCCAGCAGCTTGGCGGGAGAGCCAGATACGCAGTATTTT
TRBJ1-4 . TRBV6-2/TRBV6-3 many CASSYSAGKLFF TGTGCCAGCAGTTACTCAGCGGGAAAACTGTTTTTT
TRBJ1-4 . TRBV29-1 many CSVVSQYNEKLFF TGCAGCGTTGTATCGCAGTACAATGAAAAACTGTTTTTT
TRBJ2-1 TRBD2 TRBV6-1 many CASSSGRVDNEQFF TGTGCCAGCAGTTCCGGGAGGGTAGACAATGAGCAGTTCTTC
TRBJ2-3 TRBD2 TRBV20-1 many CSAIRLAGGIDTQYF TGCAGTGCTATCCGACTAGCGGGAGGTATAGATACGCAGTATTTT
TRBJ2-2 TRBD2 TRBV19 many CASRPSLSGTSGSGYTGELFF TGTGCCAGTAGACCAAGCTTATCCGGGACTAGCGGGAGCGGCTACACCGGGGAGCTGTTTTTT
TRBJ2-7 TRBD1 TRBV6-5 many CASSYASKGQGEYEQYF TGTGCCAGCAGTTACGCATCGAAGGGACAGGGTGAATACGAGCAGTACTTC
TRBJ1-2 . TRBV3-1 many CASSQGTDGNYGYTF TGTGCCAGCAGCCAGGGTACGGACGGGAACTATGGCTACACCTTC
TRBJ1-2 TRBD1 TRBV9 many CASSVAGQGAHGYTF TGTGCCAGCAGCGTAGCCGGACAGGGGGCTCATGGCTACACCTTC
TRBJ1-6 . TRBV27 many CASSFDSYNSPLHF TGTGCCAGCAGTTTTGACTCCTATAATTCACCCCTCCACTTT
TRBJ2-5 . TRBV9 many CASSVGDGGETQYF TGTGCCAGCAGCGTAGGAGACGGCGGGGAGACCCAGTACTTC
TRBJ1-6 . TRBV12-3/TRBV12-4 many CASTQEGSPLHF TGTGCCAGCACCCAGGAAGGCTCACCCCTCCACTTT
TRBJ2-1 . TRBV9 many CASSVAQGREQFF TGTGCCAGCAGCGTAGCCCAGGGTAGAGAGCAGTTCTTC
TRBJ2-4 . TRBV3-2 few CASSLGDPPSLNIQYF TGTGCCAGCAGTCTTGGGGACCCGCCTTCTCTAAACATTCAGTACTTC
TRBJ2-2 TRBD2 TRBV6-2/TRBV6-3 many CASNGGREWYHTGELFF TGTGCCAGCAACGGCGGGCGGGAGTGGTATCACACCGGGGAGCTGTTTTTT
TRBJ1-2 . TRBV29-1 few CSVSGTEGYGYTF TGCAGCGTTTCCGGGACTGAGGGCTATGGCTACACCTTC